This T cell receptor (beta chain) came from a study of PD-1 blockade in classical Hodgkin lymphoma. Study outcomes and limitations: The CD4+ diversity rise by C4D1 was clearest in complete responders. No one has yet defined what causes the repertoire differences, which may be disease activity or prior therapy. After ASCT, patients who started nivolumab under 1 year later were excluded.

Time point described: cycle 4 day 1 (C4D1), after 6 weeks of nivolumab. Every patient had relapsed following autologous stem cell transplantation, and cohorts differed in brentuximab vedotin exposure. CD8+ T cells were isolated from thawed PBMCs by magnetic negative selection. Complete response, partial response or progressive disease was each patient's best response. Assay used: immunoSEQ multiplex PCR; TCRdb lists only in-frame clones, some missing. Of about 1,400 clones detected, around 78% appear once; the ten largest clones hold just under 40%. Regarding this clone: What it binds is unknown.

Trimming removed 0 bases from V and 0 bases from J; junction bases left unmatched: 2. CDR1 LGHNA and CDR2 YNFKEQ come from the germline V gene. This CDR3 region has 16 residues. The sequence was obtained from a human donor with classical Hodgkin lymphoma. The donor label of this sample is uncertain. The starting material was CD8+ T cells from blood, obtained before the fourth cycle of nivolumab. The chain employs TRBV4-2 and TRBJ2-7, with 10 bases identical to TRBD2. The CDR3 DNA follows: TGTGCCAGCAGCCAAGAAGCGGGGGGGGTCTCCTACGAGCAGTACTTC. Translated: CASSQEAGGVSYEQYF.